This record concerns one TCR beta chain sequence. Antigen unknown. The method was immunoSEQ multiplex PCR; TCRdb's version includes in-frame clones alone and lacks a portion of them. The sample lists approximately 940,000 clones, approximately 80% occurring once. This entry belongs to a study of shared clonotypes between healthy human individuals. Study observations and caveats: The study generally estimated greater richness for naive than memory subsets.

The length of the CDR3 is 14 residues. The germline gives CDR1 SGHTA, CDR2 FQGNSA. Between the trimmed V and J ends, which lost 2 bases and 2 bases, there was a span of 9 bases. Negatively enriched CD4+ T cells were divided by CD45RA into naive and memory. The clonotype was recovered from a man aged 18 to 29 in good health. V is TRBV7-2 and J is TRBJ1-2, with D possibly being TRBD1 (5 bases). The sequenced material came from memory CD4+ T cells sorted from blood. Described subset: CD45RA-negative fraction. The CDR3 DNA reads TGTGCCAGCAGCTTACTGGGACTCAACTATGGCTACACCTTC. This encodes CASSLLGLNYGYTF. Full variable domain (outside the CDR3, taken from reference TRBV7-2 and TRBJ1-2): GAGVSQSPSNKVTEKGKDVELRCDPISGHTALYWYRQSLGQGLEFLIYFQGNSAPDKSGLPSDRFSAERTGGSVSTLTIQRTQQEDSAVYLCASSLLGLNYGYTFGSGTRLTVV.